This T cell receptor beta chain was captured by sequencing in a study of identical twins. Per the germline V gene, CDR1 is SEHNR and CDR2 is FQNEAQ (reference sequence). This CDR3 has 14 amino acids. V lost 5 bases, J lost 5 bases, and 13 bases lay in between. This clonotype was observed a few times. TCRdb fed the 5' RACE reads into MiXCR, producing one record per CDR3 protein. The sample contains 430,000 or so distinct CDR3 sequences, 24% of which appear only once. The data were also submitted as part of a second study, on T cells expressing NK-cell markers.

This TCR was recovered from a young woman in good health. The chain couples TRBV7-9 to TRBJ1-3, with D tentatively TRBD1 (5 bases). The sequencing input was CD4+ T cells sorted from blood. CDR3 sequence: CASSAEGTRNTIYF. CDR3 bases: TGTGCCAGCAGCGCGGAGGGGACCCGAAACACCATATATTTT.